A single sample is the source of the 14 T cell receptor beta chains below, sequenced in a study of T cell responses to AZD1222 COVID-19 vaccine. TCRdb's copy holds only in-frame clones and misses some; the assay was immunoSEQ multiplex PCR. The sample shows roughly 100,000 clones, 80% to 90% of them seen only once. The sample was peripheral blood, taken on day 0 of AZD1222 vaccination. These receptors were obtained from an adult in good health.

The rearrangement uses TRBV28 and TRBJ1-5; no clear D gene. The CDR3 spans 16 residues. CDR1 and CDR2 (germline): MDHEN, SYDVKM. Trimming removed 5 bases at V and 1 base at J, with 15 bases between. CDR3 sequence: CASSPGVGRSNQPQHF. In DNA, the CDR3 is TGTGCCAGCAGTCCGGGCGTGGGAAGGAGCAATCAGCCCCAGCATTTT. Combining the CDR3 with reference TRBV28 and TRBJ1-5 gives the whole variable domain DVKVTQSSRYLVKRTGEKVFLECVQDMDHENMFWYRQDPGLGLRLIYFSYDVKMKEKGDIPEGYSVSREKKERFSLILESASTNQTSMYLCASSPGVGRSNQPQHFGDGTRLSIL.

The genes are TRBV6-5 and TRBJ1-3; perhaps TRBD1 as D (5 bases). Trimming removed 7 bases from V and 0 bases from J, with 10 bases in between. CDR1 MNHEY and CDR2 SVGAGI come from the germline V gene. The CDR3 consists of 14 residues. As DNA, the CDR3 is TGTGCCAGCATCCGGGGCCACTCTGGAAACACCATATATTTT. The encoded protein is CASIRGHSGNTIYF.

V usage is TRBV28 and J usage is TRBJ1-1; 10 bases are a match to TRBD1. The ends lost 6 bases at V and 6 bases at J; junction bases unmatched: 7. The CDR3 is 14 amino acids. Germline V lookup: CDR1 MDHEN, CDR2 SYDVKM. CDR3 sequence (DNA): TGTGCCAGCAGCGGCGACAGGGGGCGGGCTGAAGCTTTCTTT. Protein product: CASSGDRGRAEAFF.

The chain combines TRBV27 with TRBJ2-3; 8 bases align to TRBD2. The CDR3 consists of 19 residues. J gave up 2 bases and V 6 bases, and 19 bases lay outside the gene matches. Germline V gene data show CDR1 as MNHEY and CDR2 as SMNVEV (reference sequence). The CDR3 sequence: CASRGGAAGGWGPTDTQYF. The DNA for the CDR3 is TGTGCCAGCAGGGGGGGGGCGGCGGGAGGTTGGGGCCCCACAGATACGCAGTATTTT.

The chain combines TRBV9 with TRBJ1-6, with a weak D call TRBD1 (5 bases). The CDR3 runs 16 residues. Germline lookup yields CDR1 SGDLS and CDR2 YYNGEE. Trimming took off 3 bases at V and 0 bases at J, with 10 bases between the two ends. In DNA, the CDR3 is TGTGCCAGCAGCGCCACAGGAAGCTCCTATAATTCACCCCTCCACTTT. It specifies CASSATGSSYNSPLHF.

In this sample, this clone turned up once. This chain connects TRBV6-5 to TRBJ2-3, with 12 bases aligning to TRBD2. Germline V gives CDR1 MNHEY, CDR2 SVGAGI. The ends lost 4 bases at V and 5 bases at J; junction bases unmatched: 7. The CDR3 covers 16 residues. The CDR3 loop reads CASSSSLAGGVDTQYF. The CDR3 DNA reads as TGTGCCAGCAGTTCGTCTCTAGCGGGGGGGGTAGATACGCAGTATTTT.

Here the CDR3 DNA reads TGTGCCAGCTCACCAGAGGGACAGGGCTACGAGCAGTACTTC. Its protein is CASSPEGQGYEQYF. V usage is TRBV18 and J usage is TRBJ2-7, with 9 nucleotides matching TRBD1. The CDR3 length is 14 residues. The V gene's germline CDR1 is KGHSH and CDR2 LQKENI. The ends lost 2 bases at V and 3 bases at J; junction bases unmatched: 2.

The V gene is TRBV18, the J gene TRBJ1-1, with unresolved D. The V end was cut by 3 bases, the J end by 2 bases, with 10 bases between. Germline CDR1 KGHSH, CDR2 LQKENI. The CDR3 covers 14 residues. DNA for the CDR3: TGTGCCAGCTCACCTCTGGAGGTAAACACTGAAGCTTTCTTT. Its protein product is CASSPLEVNTEAFF. Filled out from reference TRBV18 and TRBJ1-1, the complete variable domain reads NAGVMQNPRHLVRRRGQEARLRCSPMKGHSHVYWYRQLPEEGLKFMVYLQKENIIDESGMPKERFSAEFPKEGPSILRIQQVVRGDSAAYFCASSPLEVNTEAFFGQGTRLTVV.

The V gene is TRBV4-3, the J gene TRBJ1-1; D unclear. V shed 2 bases and J shed 5 bases, with 12 bases lying between them. Germline V lookup: CDR1 LGHNA, CDR2 YSLEER. The CDR3 spans 14 residues. CDR3 nucleotide sequence: TGCGCCAGCAGCCAATATGAAGGAGAGACTGAAGCTTTCTTT. Translated, it gives CASSQYEGETEAFF.

This clone occurred once. CDR3: CASRGQRDIYF. The DNA for the CDR3 is TGTGCCAGCAGGGGACAAAGGGACATATATTTT. V gene TRBV12-3 or TRBV12-4 combines with J gene TRBJ1-3; possible D gene TRBD1, 6 bases. Trimming left V 6 bases short and J 12 bases short, with 12 bases between. The CDR3 sequence is 11 residues long.

The chain has TRBV7-6 and TRBJ1-1; D call uncertain. This CDR3 region has 15 residues. CDR1 and CDR2 from the germline V gene are SGHVS and FNYEAQ. V was pared by 5 bases and J by 1 base, with 14 bases between. In DNA form, the CDR3 reads TGTGCCAGCAGCCCCTTCACACTCTGGAACACTGAAGCTTTCTTT. Residues: CASSPFTLWNTEAFF.

Of note for this clone: The same CDR3 arises from other DNA sequences in this sample as well. This sequence joins TRBV6-5 and TRBJ1-3, with D perhaps TRBD1 (5 bases). This CDR3 has 14 residues. The V end was cut by 6 bases, the J end by 4 bases, with 13 bases between. CDR1 MNHEY and CDR2 SVGAGI come from the germline V gene. Here the CDR3 reads CASSPGVSGNTIYF. CDR3 in DNA: TGTGCCAGCAGCCCGGGGGTCTCAGGAAACACCATATATTTT.

This clone came up once. The rearrangement joins TRBV19 to TRBJ1-5; 8 bases align to TRBD1. The germline V gene has CDR1 LNHDA and CDR2 SQIVND (reference sequence). The CDR3 extends over 15 amino acids. Trimming cost V 4 bases and J 4 bases; bases outside gene matches: 6. Written as DNA, the CDR3 is TGTGCCAGTAGTACACAGGGGGGGGAAAATCAGCCCCAGCATTTT. Its translation: CASSTQGGENQPQHF.

The rearrangement links TRBV5-1 to TRBJ2-7, with 9 bases that match TRBD2. The CDR3 has 17 amino acids. CDR1 and CDR2 from the germline V gene are SGHRS and YFSETQ. J lost 3 bases, V lost 4 bases, and 14 bases had no gene match. The CDR3 here is CASSPPERLAGSYEQYF. The CDR3 DNA reads as TGCGCCAGCAGCCCCCCGGAGAGGCTAGCGGGAAGCTACGAGCAGTACTTC. Based on the CDR3 plus reference TRBV5-1 and TRBJ2-7, the full variable domain is KAGVTQTPRYLIKTRGQQVTLSCSPISGHRSVSWYQQTPGQGLQFLFEYFSETQRNKGNFPGRFSGRQFSNSRSEMNVSTLELGDSALYLCASSPPERLAGSYEQYFGPGTRLTVT.